Listed here are 18 T cell receptor beta chains from one sample, sequenced in a study of shared clonotypes between healthy human individuals. TCRdb's table, derived via immunoSEQ multiplex PCR, lists solely in-frame clones and lacks some. The repertoire holds hundreds of thousands of clones, with 95% to 97% as singletons. Naive CD8 populations comprised CD45RO-negative cells positively selected for CCR7, excluding terminally differentiated effector memory CD45RA+ cells. The sequenced sample was naive CD8+ T cells sorted from blood. Every receptor here comes from a woman younger than 45 in good health.

The chain uses TRBV13 and TRBJ1-2; weak D call: TRBD1 (5 bases). Deletions cut 5 bases from V and 4 bases from J, with 17 bases between. Germline V CDR1 and CDR2: PRHDT, FYEKMQ (reference sequence). The CDR3 covers 15 residues. DNA of the CDR3: TGTGCCAGCAGCGAGGGACTCACGGCAGGCTATGGCTACACCTTC. Its translation: CASSEGLTAGYGYTF.

CDR3 sequence (DNA): TGTGCCAGCAGTCCCAACCCCGAACACAGGGGTTGGGGGCAGCCCCAGCATTTT. This codes for CASSPNPEHRGWGQPQHF. The rearrangement links TRBV28 to TRBJ1-5, with 7 bases fitting TRBD1. This CDR3 has 18 residues. The germline gives CDR1 MDHEN, CDR2 SYDVKM. V gave up 5 bases and J gave up 7 bases; unmatched junction bases: 20. Together with reference TRBV28 and TRBJ1-5, the CDR3 gives the full variable domain: DVKVTQSSRYLVKRTGEKVFLECVQDMDHENMFWYRQDPGLGLRLIYFSYDVKMKEKGDIPEGYSVSREKKERFSLILESASTNQTSMYLCASSPNPEHRGWGQPQHFGDGTRLSIL.

The rearrangement links TRBV27 to TRBJ2-7; 8 bases fit TRBD1. After removal of 6 bases from V and 3 bases from J, the junction contained 10 bases not matched to a gene. Germline V gene sequence: CDR1 MNHEY, CDR2 SMNVEV (reference sequence). The CDR3 is 15 amino acids. The CDR3 DNA sequence: TGTGCCAGCAGCCCTTCCGGGACAGGATTCTACGAGCAGTACTTC. Protein sequence: CASSPSGTGFYEQYF.

This clone was counted a single time. V usage is TRBV11-2 and J usage is TRBJ2-7; TRBD2 matches 7 bases. Germline CDR1 reads SGHAT; CDR2 reads FQNNGV. This CDR3 is 13 amino acids long. Trimming cost V 5 bases and J 4 bases; bases outside gene matches: 5. The CDR3 bases are TGTGCCAGCAGCGGCGGGAGTTTGTACGAGCAGTACTTC. It encodes CASSGGSLYEQYF.

The chain joins TRBV19 to TRBJ2-7; 7 bases are a match to TRBD2. The germline gives CDR1 LNHDA, CDR2 SQIVND (reference sequence). The junction had 15 bases not matched to a gene; V was cut back by 5 bases and J by 5 bases. The CDR3 covers 16 residues. The CDR3 sequence is CASSQWGGTPSHEQYF. The CDR3 nucleotides are TGTGCCAGTAGTCAATGGGGGGGAACACCTTCCCACGAGCAGTACTTC.

The chain combines TRBV4-1 with TRBJ2-1, with TRBD2 matching over 15 bases. The germline CDR1 and CDR2 sequences are MGHRA and YSYEKL. V trimming: 2 bases; J trimming: 14 bases; junction bases outside the gene matches: 13. The CDR3 loop spans 17 amino acids. The CDR3 here is CASSQTQTGLAGGFKFF. In nucleotides, the CDR3 is TGCGCCAGCAGCCAAACGCAAACCGGACTAGCGGGAGGGTTCAAGTTCTTC.

The J gene is TRBJ1-1, the V gene TRBV19; tentatively, D is TRBD1 (6 bases). From germline, CDR1 is LNHDA and CDR2 SQIVND (reference sequence). The V end was cut by 4 bases, the J end by 8 bases, with 14 bases between. This CDR3 comprises 13 residues. The DNA of the CDR3 is TGTGCCAGTAGTAGGGGCCATGGGACAGAAGCTTTCTTT. As protein: CASSRGHGTEAFF.

The chain links TRBV28 to TRBJ2-5; TRBD1 is a possible D gene (6 bases). V lost 5 bases and J 5 bases, leaving 12 bases between the germline ends. Germline CDR1 is MDHEN and CDR2 is SYDVKM. This CDR3 is built from 13 residues. The CDR3 reads CASSPGAGETQYF. In DNA form, the CDR3 reads TGTGCCAGCAGTCCAGGGGCAGGGGAGACCCAGTACTTC.

V gene TRBV29-1 combines with J gene TRBJ2-2, with TRBD1 identical over 8 bases. This CDR3 spans 13 amino acids. With 7 bases clipped from V and 2 bases from J, the junction kept 3 bases outside the gene matches. CDR1 and CDR2 (germline): SQVTM, ANQGSEA. CDR3 nucleotides: TGCAGCGGACAGGGGCCAAACACCGGGGAGCTGTTTTTT. As protein: CSGQGPNTGELFF.

The chain carries TRBV19 and TRBJ1-1; 7 nucleotides align to TRBD1. Germline V CDR1 and CDR2: LNHDA, SQIVND (reference sequence). The CDR3 consists of 14 residues. J was trimmed by 6 bases and V by 5 bases; bases with no gene match: 9. The CDR3 DNA is TGTGCCAGTAGTGCCCGACAGGGCGTCTCTGAAGCTTTCTTT. It yields the protein CASSARQGVSEAFF.

This clone was found once. The V call is TRBV5-4, the J call TRBJ2-1; 8 nucleotides match TRBD2. The CDR3 length is 13 residues. With V trimmed by 4 bases and J by 9 bases, 6 bases remained unmatched. Germline values: CDR1 SGHNT, CDR2 YYREEE (reference sequence). DNA of the CDR3: TGTGCCAGCAGCCTACCCCTAGCGGGTGAGCAGTTCTTC. It codes for CASSLPLAGEQFF. The variable domain in full, with the rest retrieved from reference TRBV5-4 and TRBJ2-1, is ETGVTQSPTHLIKTRGQQVTLRCSSQSGHNTVSWYQQALGQGPQFIFQYYREEENGRGNFPPRFSGLQFPNYSSELNVNALELDDSALYLCASSLPLAGEQFFGPGTRLTVL.

This chain joins TRBV10-2 and TRBJ1-5, with 7 positions matching TRBD1. Per germline, CDR1 WSHSY and CDR2 SAAADI. This CDR3 is 13 amino acids long. Unmatched junction bases numbered 5, after V lost 5 bases and J lost 7 bases. Here the CDR3 DNA reads TGCGCCAGCAGTTCTCAGGGGGGACAGCCCCAGCATTTT. Encoded protein: CASSSQGGQPQHF.

The chain couples TRBV9 to TRBJ2-7, with unresolved D. Germline CDR1 reads SGDLS; CDR2 reads YYNGEE. Trimming removed 0 bases from V and 1 base from J, with 11 bases in between. This CDR3 has 15 residues. CDR3 DNA: TGTGCCAGCAGCGTAGGGGCAGTTTCTTCCTACGAGCAGTACTTC. Amino acids: CASSVGAVSSYEQYF.

This clone was picked up one time. J is TRBJ1-4 and V is TRBV6-1, with D unclear. The CDR3 is 14 amino acids. V was clipped by 0 bases and J by 6 bases, with 8 bases between them. Germline V gene sequence: CDR1 MNHNS, CDR2 SASEGT. For the CDR3, the DNA is TGTGCCAGCAGTGAAGCCTCCGACCATGAAAAACTGTTTTTT. This translates into CASSEASDHEKLFF.

The chain joins TRBV4-1 to TRBJ1-1, with 10 nucleotides matching TRBD1. In germline, CDR1 is MGHRA, CDR2 YSYEKL. The CDR3 is made up of 15 amino acids. With V trimmed by 4 bases and J by 3 bases, 5 bases remained unmatched. CDR3 protein: CASSPTTGGYTEAFF. The DNA of the CDR3 is TGCGCCAGCAGCCCCACGACAGGGGGCTACACTGAAGCTTTCTTT.

The chain uses TRBV27 and TRBJ1-1; 12 nucleotides line up with TRBD1. The CDR3 is made up of 16 amino acids. After removal of 4 bases from V and 2 bases from J, the junction contained 5 bases not matched to a gene. CDR1 MNHEY and CDR2 SMNVEV come from the germline V gene (reference sequence). The CDR3 sequence is CASSSGTGGVNTEAFF. The CDR3 DNA sequence: TGTGCCAGCAGTTCTGGGACAGGGGGCGTAAACACTGAAGCTTTCTTT.

This chain uses TRBV28 with TRBJ2-7; D remains unclear. The germline CDR1 and CDR2 sequences are MDHEN and SYDVKM. V was shortened by 5 bases and J by 4 bases, with 18 bases between the two germline ends. CDR3 size: 15 residues. DNA for the CDR3: TGTGCCAGCAGTCTCCGACGGAGCCCAGGTTACGAGCAGTACTTC. This codes for CASSLRRSPGYEQYF. The variable domain in full, with the rest retrieved from reference TRBV28 and TRBJ2-7, is DVKVTQSSRYLVKRTGEKVFLECVQDMDHENMFWYRQDPGLGLRLIYFSYDVKMKEKGDIPEGYSVSREKKERFSLILESASTNQTSMYLCASSLRRSPGYEQYFGPGTRLTVT.

The genes are TRBV10-3 and TRBJ2-1; 7 nucleotides line up with TRBD2. Germline V CDR1 and CDR2: ENHRY, SYGVKD. J gave up 10 bases and V 11 bases, and 17 bases lay outside the gene matches. The CDR3 loop spans 14 amino acids. CDR3 sequence: CAARPSGFRGEQFF. DNA of the CDR3: TGTGCCGCCCGGCCTAGCGGCTTTCGCGGCGAGCAGTTCTTC.